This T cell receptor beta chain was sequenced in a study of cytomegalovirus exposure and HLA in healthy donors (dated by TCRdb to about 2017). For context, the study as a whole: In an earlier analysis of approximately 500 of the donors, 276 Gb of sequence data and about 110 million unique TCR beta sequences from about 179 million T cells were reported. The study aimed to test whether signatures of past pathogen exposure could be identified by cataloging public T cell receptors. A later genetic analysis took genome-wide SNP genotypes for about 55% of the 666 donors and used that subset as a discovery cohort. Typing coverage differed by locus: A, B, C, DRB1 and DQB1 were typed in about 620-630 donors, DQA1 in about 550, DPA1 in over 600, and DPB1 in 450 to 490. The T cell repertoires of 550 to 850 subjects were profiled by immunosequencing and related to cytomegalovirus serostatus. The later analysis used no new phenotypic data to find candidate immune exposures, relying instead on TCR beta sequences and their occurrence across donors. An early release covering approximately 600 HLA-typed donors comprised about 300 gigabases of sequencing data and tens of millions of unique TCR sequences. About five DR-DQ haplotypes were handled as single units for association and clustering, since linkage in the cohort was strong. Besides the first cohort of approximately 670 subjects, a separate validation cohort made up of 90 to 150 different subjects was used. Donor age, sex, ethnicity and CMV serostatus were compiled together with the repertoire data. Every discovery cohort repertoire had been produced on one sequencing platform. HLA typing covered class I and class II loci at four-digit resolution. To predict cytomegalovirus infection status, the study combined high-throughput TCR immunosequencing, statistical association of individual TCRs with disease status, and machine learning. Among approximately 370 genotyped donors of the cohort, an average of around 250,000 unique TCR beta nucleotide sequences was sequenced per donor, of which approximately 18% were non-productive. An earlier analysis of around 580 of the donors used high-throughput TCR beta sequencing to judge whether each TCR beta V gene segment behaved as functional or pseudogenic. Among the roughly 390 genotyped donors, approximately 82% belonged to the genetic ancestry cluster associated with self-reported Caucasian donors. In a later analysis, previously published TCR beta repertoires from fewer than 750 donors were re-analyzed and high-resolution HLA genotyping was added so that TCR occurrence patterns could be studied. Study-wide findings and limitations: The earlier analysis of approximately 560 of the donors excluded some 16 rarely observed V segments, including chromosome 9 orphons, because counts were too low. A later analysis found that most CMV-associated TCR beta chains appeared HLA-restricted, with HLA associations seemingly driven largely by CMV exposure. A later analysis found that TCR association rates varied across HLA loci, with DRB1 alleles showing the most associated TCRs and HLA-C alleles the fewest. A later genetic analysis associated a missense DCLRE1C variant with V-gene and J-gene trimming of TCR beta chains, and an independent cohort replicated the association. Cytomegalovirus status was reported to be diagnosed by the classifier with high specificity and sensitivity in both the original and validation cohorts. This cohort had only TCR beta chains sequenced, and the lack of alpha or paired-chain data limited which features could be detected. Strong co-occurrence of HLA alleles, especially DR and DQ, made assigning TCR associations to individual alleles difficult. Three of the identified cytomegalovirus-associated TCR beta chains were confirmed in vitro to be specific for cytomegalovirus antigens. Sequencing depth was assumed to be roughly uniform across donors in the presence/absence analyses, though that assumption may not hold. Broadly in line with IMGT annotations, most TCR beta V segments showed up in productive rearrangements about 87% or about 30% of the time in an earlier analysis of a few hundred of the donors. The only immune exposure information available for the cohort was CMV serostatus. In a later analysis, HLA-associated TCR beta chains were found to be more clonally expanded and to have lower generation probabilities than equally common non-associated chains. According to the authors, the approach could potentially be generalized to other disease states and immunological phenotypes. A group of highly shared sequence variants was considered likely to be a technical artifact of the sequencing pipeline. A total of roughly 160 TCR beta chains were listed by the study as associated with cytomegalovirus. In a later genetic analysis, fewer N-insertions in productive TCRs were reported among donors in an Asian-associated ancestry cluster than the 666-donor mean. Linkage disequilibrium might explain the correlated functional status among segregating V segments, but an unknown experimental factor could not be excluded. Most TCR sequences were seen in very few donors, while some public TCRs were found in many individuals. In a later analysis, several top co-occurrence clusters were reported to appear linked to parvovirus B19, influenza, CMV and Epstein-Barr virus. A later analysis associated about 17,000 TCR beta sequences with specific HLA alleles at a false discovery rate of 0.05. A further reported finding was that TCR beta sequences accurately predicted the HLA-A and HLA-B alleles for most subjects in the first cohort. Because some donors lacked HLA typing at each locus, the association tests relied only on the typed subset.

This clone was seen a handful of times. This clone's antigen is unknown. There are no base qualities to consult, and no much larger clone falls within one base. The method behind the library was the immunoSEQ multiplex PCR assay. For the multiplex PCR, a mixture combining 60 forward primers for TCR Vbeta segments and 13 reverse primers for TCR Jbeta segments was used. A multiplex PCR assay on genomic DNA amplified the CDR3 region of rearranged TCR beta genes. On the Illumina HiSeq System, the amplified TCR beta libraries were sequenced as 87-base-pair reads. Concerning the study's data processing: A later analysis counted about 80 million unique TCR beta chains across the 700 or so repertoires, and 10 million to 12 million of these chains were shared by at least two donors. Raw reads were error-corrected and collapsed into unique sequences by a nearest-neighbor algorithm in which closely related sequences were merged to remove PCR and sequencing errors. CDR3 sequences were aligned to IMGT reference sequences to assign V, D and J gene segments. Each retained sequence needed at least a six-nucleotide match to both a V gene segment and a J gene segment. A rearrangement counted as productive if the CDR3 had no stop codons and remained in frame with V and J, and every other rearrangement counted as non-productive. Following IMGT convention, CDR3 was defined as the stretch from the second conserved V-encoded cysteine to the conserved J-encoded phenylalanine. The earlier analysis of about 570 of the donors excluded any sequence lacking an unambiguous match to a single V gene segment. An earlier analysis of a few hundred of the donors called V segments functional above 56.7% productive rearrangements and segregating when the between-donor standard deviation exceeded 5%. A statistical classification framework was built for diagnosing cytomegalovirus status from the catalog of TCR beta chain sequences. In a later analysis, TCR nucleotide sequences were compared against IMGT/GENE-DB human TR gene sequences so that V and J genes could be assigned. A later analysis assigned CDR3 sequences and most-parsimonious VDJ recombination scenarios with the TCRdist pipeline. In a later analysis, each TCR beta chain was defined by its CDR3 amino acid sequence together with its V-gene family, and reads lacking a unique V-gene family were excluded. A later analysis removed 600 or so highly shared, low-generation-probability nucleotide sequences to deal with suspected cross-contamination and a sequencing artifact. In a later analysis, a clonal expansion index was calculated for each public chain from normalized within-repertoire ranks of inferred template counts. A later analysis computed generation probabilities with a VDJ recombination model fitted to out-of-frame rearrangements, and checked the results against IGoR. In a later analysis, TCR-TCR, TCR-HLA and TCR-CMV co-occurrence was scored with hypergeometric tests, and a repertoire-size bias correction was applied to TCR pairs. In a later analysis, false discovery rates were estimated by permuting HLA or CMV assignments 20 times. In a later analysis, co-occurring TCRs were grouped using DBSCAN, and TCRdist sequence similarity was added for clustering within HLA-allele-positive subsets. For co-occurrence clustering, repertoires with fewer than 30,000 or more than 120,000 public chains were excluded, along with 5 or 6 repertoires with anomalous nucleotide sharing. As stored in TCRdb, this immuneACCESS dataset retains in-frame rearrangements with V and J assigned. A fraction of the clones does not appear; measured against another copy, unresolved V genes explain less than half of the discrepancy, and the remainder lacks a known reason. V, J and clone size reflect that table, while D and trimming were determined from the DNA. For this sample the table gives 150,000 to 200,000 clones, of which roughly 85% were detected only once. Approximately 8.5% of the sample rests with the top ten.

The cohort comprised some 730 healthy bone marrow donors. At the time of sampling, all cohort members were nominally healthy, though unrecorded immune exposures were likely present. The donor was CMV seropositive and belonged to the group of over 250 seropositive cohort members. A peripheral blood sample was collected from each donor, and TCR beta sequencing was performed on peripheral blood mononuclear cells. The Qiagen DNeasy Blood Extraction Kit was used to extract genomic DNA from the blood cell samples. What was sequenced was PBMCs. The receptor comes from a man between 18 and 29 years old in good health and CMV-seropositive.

The CDR3 reads as follows: CASRPGQEISPLHF. In nucleotides, the sequence is TGTGCCAGCAGACCGGGACAGGAAATTTCACCCCTCCACTTT. Rearrangement joined TRBV6-6 to TRBJ1-6; 8 bases in the middle match TRBD1. The germline V gene (reference sequence) gives CDR1 as MNHNY and CDR2 as SVGAGI. Trimming removed 6 bases from V and 9 bases from J; the gene matches leave 7 bases unexplained. The CDR3 contains 14 residues, cysteine and phenylalanine counted. The kept DNA is CDR3 alone, 42 bases in frame from the first base.